This T cell receptor (beta chain) was sequenced during a study of response to subunit inactivated influenza vaccine. Broader study findings: There was a suggestion from the authors that each seasonal influenza vaccination recruits few new T cells.

The CDR3 totals 16 residues. CDR1 is SQVTM, CDR2 ANQGSEA, per germline. V lost 4 bases and J 2 bases, leaving 15 bases between the germline ends. TCRdb re-called the RT-PCR reads through MiXCR, storing one row per CDR3 protein. The sample shows about 520,000 distinct CDR3 sequences, roughly 27% of them seen only once. As regards this clonotype: Its target is not known.

The chain has TRBV29-1 and TRBJ2-6; D is perhaps TRBD2 (6 bases). The material was CD4+ T cells sorted from PBMCs, obtained 4 to 6 days after vaccination. This sequence originates from a man over 45 who received an inactivated influenza vaccine. CDR3 DNA sequence: TGCAGCGTTGGGGACGGAAGGGAGGCTGGGGCCAACGTCCTGACTTTC. The encoded protein is CSVGDGREAGANVLTF.